Presented here are 11 T cell receptor beta chains from one specimen sequenced in a study of CD8 T cells in ankylosing spondylitis. TCRdb redid the calling of the 5' RACE reads with MiXCR, one entry per CDR3 protein. In the table there are roughly 250,000 distinct CDR3 sequences, 8.6% of which are singletons. Material: blood, either unsorted or a sorted T cell fraction (not recorded which). The receptors here all came from a male donor with ankylosing spondylitis or in good health (not recorded which).

This clonotype came up many times. V is TRBV5-6 and J is TRBJ2-7, with 9 bases lining up with TRBD2. The ends lost 6 bases at V and 0 bases at J; junction bases unmatched: 7. Germline V lookup: CDR1 SGHDT, CDR2 YYEEEE. The CDR3 spans 15 residues. The CDR3 nucleotides read TGTGCCAGCAACAGACCTAGCGGGGCCTCCTACGAGCAGTACTTC. The encoded protein is CASNRPSGASYEQYF.

This clonotype has a count of ten or more. The chain combines TRBV7-8 with TRBJ2-1; no reliable D call. Looked up from germline, CDR1 is SGHVS and CDR2 is FQNEAQ. This CDR3 is 11 amino acids long. V was trimmed by 6 bases and J by 5 bases, leaving 5 bases between them. Written as DNA, the CDR3 is TGTGCCAGCAGTTACCACAATGAGCAGTTCTTC. Translation gives CASSYHNEQFF.

This clonotype showed up many times. The rearrangement joins TRBV5-4 to TRBJ2-1; D possibly corresponds to TRBD1 (5 bases). The germline V gene has CDR1 SGHNT and CDR2 YYREEE (reference sequence). V was cut by 4 bases and J by 7 bases, with 6 bases left in between. The length of the CDR3 is 11 residues. In nucleotides, the CDR3 is TGTGCCAGCAGCAAGGGGAATGAGCAGTTCTTC. This codes for CASSKGNEQFF.

This clonotype was counted many times. The DNA for the CDR3 is TGCAGTGCGACCGGGACTAGCGGGAGAATAGAGCAGTTCTTC. Translating it yields CSATGTSGRIEQFF. The chain recombines TRBV20-1 with TRBJ2-1; 14 bases are shared with TRBD2. The germline gives CDR1 DFQATT, CDR2 SNEGSKA (reference sequence). After removal of 6 bases from V and 10 bases from J, the junction contained 8 bases not matched to a gene. The CDR3 runs 14 residues.

This clonotype came up many times. One end of the junction fails to match germline, which may point to a read error. The rearrangement links TRBV5-1 to TRBJ2-7; TRBD1 matches 10 bases. The CDR3 spans 14 residues. Germline loops: CDR1 SGHRS, CDR2 YFSETQ. In DNA, the CDR3 is TGTGCCAGCAGTTTAGGACAGGGGGGTTACGAGCAGTACTTC. Its translation is CASSLGQGGYEQYF.

This clonotype was picked up many times. The gene calls are TRBV6-1 and TRBJ1-1; D is uncertain. Germline CDR1 and CDR2: MNHNS and SASEGT. The ends were cut back, 5 bases at V and 0 bases at J, with 13 bases in the middle. The CDR3 contains 15 residues. This chain's CDR3 is CASSTTTLMNTEAFF. The CDR3 DNA is TGTGCCAGCAGTACGACCACCTTGATGAACACTGAAGCTTTCTTT.

This clonotype came up a few times. CDR3 residues: CASSPTRGSEAFF. DNA for the CDR3: TGTGCCAGCAGCCCCACCAGGGGCAGTGAAGCTTTCTTT. V is TRBV7-2 and J is TRBJ1-1, with D perhaps TRBD1 (6 bases). The CDR3 has 13 residues. Trimming cost V 5 bases and J 7 bases, with 14 bases left between them. In germline, CDR1 is SGHTA, CDR2 FQGNSA.

The sample holds a few counts of this clonotype. The chain carries TRBV6-1 and TRBJ2-3, with D possibly TRBD1 on 7 matching bases. The CDR3 length is 13 residues. The germline CDR1 and CDR2 sequences are MNHNS and SASEGT. The germline V and J ends were trimmed by 6 bases and 4 bases, with 11 bases remaining between them. CDR3 sequence (DNA): TGTGCCAGCAGCCGCGGGACAGCAGATACGCAGTATTTT. Translating it yields CASSRGTADTQYF.

In this sample, this clonotype turned up many times. V usage is TRBV20-1 and J usage is TRBJ2-1; 10 bases match TRBD2. There are 14 residues in the CDR3. Germline-derived CDR1 and CDR2 are DFQATT and SNEGSKA (reference sequence). The J segment lost 4 bases and the V segment lost 6 bases, leaving 6 bases of the junction unmatched. Here the CDR3 DNA reads TGCAGTGCAGCAATTAGCGGGGGGTACAATGAGCAGTTCTTC. This gives the protein CSAAISGGYNEQFF.

This clonotype showed up many times. This sequence joins TRBV7-6 and TRBJ2-3; D is uncertain. Trimming cost V 5 bases and J 6 bases, with 12 bases left between them. CDR1 SGHVS and CDR2 FNYEAQ come from the germline V gene. The CDR3 loop spans 13 amino acids. CDR3 loop: CASSADNGDTQYF. The CDR3 DNA follows: TGTGCCAGCAGCGCCGATAATGGGGATACGCAGTATTTT.

This clonotype has only a few counts. This chain links TRBV11-2 with TRBJ1-1; TRBD1 agrees at 8 bases. The V gene end was trimmed by 5 bases and the J gene end by 5 bases; junction bases not matched to a gene: 7. Germline values: CDR1 SGHAT, CDR2 FQNNGV. The CDR3 has 14 amino acids. CDR3 nucleotide sequence: TGTGCCAGCAGCCCACGGACAGGGCCGACTGAAGCTTTCTTT. Its translation: CASSPRTGPTEAFF.